This T cell receptor beta chain was captured by sequencing in a study of PD-1 blockade in classical Hodgkin lymphoma. There are 17 residues in the CDR3. Germline trimming cut 4 bases from V and 6 bases from J; bases unmatched to any gene: 14. Germline lookup yields CDR1 MNHEY and CDR2 SMNVEV (reference sequence). Specified time point: newly diagnosed, previously untreated cHL patient sample. The assay was immunoSEQ multiplex PCR, and TCRdb's table has in-frame clones only and misses some. The sample lists tens of thousands of clones, roughly nine tenths occurring once. The sequence was obtained from a human donor with classical Hodgkin lymphoma. The chain recombines TRBV27 with TRBJ2-7; 11 bases fit TRBD2. Specimen: peripheral blood mononuclear cells (PBMCs). CDR3 nucleotide sequence: TGTGCCAGCAGTTCGATGAAGATAGCGGGAGGGGGCGGCGAGCAGTACTTC. This codes for CASSSMKIAGGGGEQYF.